This T cell receptor beta chain is drawn from a study of blood T cell repertoires in COVID-19. About the study: Samples came from the United States, Italy and Spain, spanning acute and convalescent COVID-19. Nucleic acid was either cDNA or gDNA, and it came from T cells, B-cell-depleted T cells, or PBMCs.

J lost 8 bases, V lost 4 bases, and 7 bases had no gene match. Looked up from germline, CDR1 is SGHRS and CDR2 is YFSETQ. This CDR3 region has 14 residues. This clone was seen once. Per the original data handling: Estimation of nucleated cell counts was performed using reference gene primer amplification. Measured with immunoSEQ multiplex PCR; TCRdb has only the in-frame clones, and not every one. That table is the source of V, J and clone size, and D and trimming were worked out from the DNA. This sample has over 150,000 clones; around 82% occur once, and the top ten carry roughly a tenth. The source is a woman of 80 years or more with active or convalescent COVID-19. V usage is TRBV5-1 and J usage is TRBJ2-1, with TRBD2 identical over 9 bases. Sequencing was carried out using peripheral blood. CDR3 coding DNA: TGCGCCAGCAGCCCCCGGACTAGCGAAGATGAGCAGTTCTTC. Translation: CASSPRTSEDEQFF.